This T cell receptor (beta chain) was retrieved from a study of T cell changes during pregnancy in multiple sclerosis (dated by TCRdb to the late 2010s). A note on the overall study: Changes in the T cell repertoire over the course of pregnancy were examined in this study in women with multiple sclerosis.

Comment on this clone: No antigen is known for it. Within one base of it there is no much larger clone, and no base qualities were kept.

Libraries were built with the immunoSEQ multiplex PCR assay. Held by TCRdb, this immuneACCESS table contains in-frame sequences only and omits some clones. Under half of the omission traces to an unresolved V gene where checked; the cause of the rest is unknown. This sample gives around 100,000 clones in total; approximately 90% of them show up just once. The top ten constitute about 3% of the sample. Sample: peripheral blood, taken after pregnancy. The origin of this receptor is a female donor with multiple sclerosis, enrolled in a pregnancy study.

At the DNA level, the sequence is TGTGCCAGCAGAACAGAGTACGAGCAGTACTTC. Its product reads: CASRTEYEQYF. Recombination connected TRBV7-9 to TRBJ2-7, with an unclear D gene assignment. The germline V gene (reference sequence) supplies CDR1 SEHNR and CDR2 FQNEAQ. The cysteine opens and the phenylalanine closes a CDR3 of 11 amino acids. Just the 33-base CDR3 DNA is kept, in frame starting at base 1. V gives up 6 bases and J gives up 4 bases, and the segment between their germline ends measures 7 bases.